This record concerns one T cell receptor beta chain sequence. Antigen unknown. Profiling relied on immunoSEQ multiplex PCR, and the TCRdb table lists in-frame clones only, not all of them. The sample has some 35,000 clones, about three quarters seen once. V was trimmed by 3 bases and J by 4 bases, leaving 15 bases between them. The CDR3 contains 14 residues. Per the germline V gene, CDR1 is GTSNPN and CDR2 is SVGIG (reference sequence). The data originate from a study of OX40 agonist ivuxolimab in advanced cancers. At the level of the study: Therapy given before enrollment (anti-PD-1, anti-PD-L1 or anti-CTLA-4) was allowed, and 30% to 50% had some.

Regarding the study as a whole: Averaging showed that CD8+ T cells had more expanded clones than CD4+ did. A proportion of nonresponders additionally exhibited low normalized T-cell clonal expansion.

Collection of blood occurred at baseline, at cycle 4 day 1, and at cycle 7 day 1. The genes are TRBV30 and TRBJ1-1; TRBD1 is a possible D gene (5 bases). The clonotype comes from an adult with an advanced solid tumor such as melanoma, head and neck, liver or kidney cancer. The starting material was CD4+ or CD8+ T cells sorted from blood, obtained in a trial of the OX40 agonist ivuxolimab. CDR3 in amino acids: CAWRPREGRTEAFF. The CDR3 DNA is TGTGCCTGGAGGCCCCGGGAGGGGCGCACTGAAGCTTTCTTT.